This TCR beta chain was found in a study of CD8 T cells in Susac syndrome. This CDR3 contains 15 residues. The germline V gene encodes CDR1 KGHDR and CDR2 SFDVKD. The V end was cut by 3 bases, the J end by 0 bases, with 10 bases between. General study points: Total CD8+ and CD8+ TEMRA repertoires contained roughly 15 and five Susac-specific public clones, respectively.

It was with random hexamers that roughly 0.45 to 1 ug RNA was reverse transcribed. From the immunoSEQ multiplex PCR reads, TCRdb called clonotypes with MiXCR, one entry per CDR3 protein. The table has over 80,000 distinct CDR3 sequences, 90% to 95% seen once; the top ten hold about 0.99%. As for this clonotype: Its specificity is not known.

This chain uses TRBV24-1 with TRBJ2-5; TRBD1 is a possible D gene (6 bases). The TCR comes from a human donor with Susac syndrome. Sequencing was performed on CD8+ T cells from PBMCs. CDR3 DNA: TGTGCCACCAGTGATCCCTACAGGGACCAAGAGACCCAGTACTTC. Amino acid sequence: CATSDPYRDQETQYF.